Listed here are 14 T cell receptor beta chains from one sample, sequenced in a study of vaccination and CD4 T cells after COVID-19. Which antigens these TCRs recognize remains unknown. Indicated treatment: roughly 11-day PBMC culture with coronavirus spike peptide pools or control peptides (ViraFEST assay). Scientists ran DNA taken from cultured CD4+ T cells through the Oncomine TCR Beta short-read assay for sequencing. TCRdb processed the PCR reads anew with MiXCR; each CDR3 protein has one entry. The sample holds about 14,000 distinct CDR3 sequences, around 55% seen once. Sequencing was performed on CD4+ T cells from blood, cultured in vitro. Receptor source: a human donor who had recovered from COVID-19.

This chain joins TRBV12-2 and TRBJ2-5; the table's D call, TRBD1, was not checked against the DNA. TRBV12-2 is labeled a pseudogene. The CDR3 has 21 residues. This CDR3 reads CASRSRGRWLAGERFQETQYF. For the CDR3, the DNA is TGTGCAAGTCGCTCGAGGGGTAGGTGGTTGGCAGGGGAACGGTTCCAAGAGACCCAGTACTTC.

The rearrangement joins TRBV7-9 to TRBJ2-7, with a possible D match to TRBD1 (6 bases). CDR1 and CDR2 from the germline V gene are SEHNR and FQNEAQ (reference sequence). This CDR3 comprises 15 residues. V dropped 1 base and J dropped 5 bases, with 15 bases sitting between them. The DNA of the CDR3 is TGTGCCAGCAGCTTAGGAACAGGGTTTGTGGACGAGCAGTACTTC. This encodes CASSLGTGFVDEQYF.

This chain connects TRBV20-1 to TRBJ2-5; TRBD2 agrees at 9 bases. This CDR3 has 21 amino acids. Germline CDR1 and CDR2: DFQATT and SNEGSKA (reference sequence). J gave up 4 bases and V 1 base, and 25 bases lay outside the gene matches. CDR3 residues: CSARAHRWGSGRNRFSETQYF. The CDR3 DNA is TGCAGTGCTAGAGCCCATAGATGGGGTAGCGGGAGAAACCGCTTTTCAGAGACCCAGTACTTC.

This clonotype has a handful of counts. This chain links TRBV6-5 with TRBJ2-7; D may be TRBD2 (6 bases). The CDR3 sequence is 14 residues long. Germline assignment: CDR1 MNHEY and CDR2 SVGAGI. V lost 4 bases and J 3 bases, leaving 13 bases between the germline ends. CDR3 sequence reads: CASSSTSGDYEQYF. Written as DNA, the CDR3 is TGTGCCAGCAGTTCGACATCGGGAGACTACGAGCAGTACTTC.

The chain has TRBV28 and TRBJ2-7; 11 bases agree with TRBD2. Germline CDR1 MDHEN, CDR2 SYDVKM. V was clipped by 5 bases and J by 2 bases; unmatched bases: 8. The CDR3 is 16 amino acids. CDR3 nucleotides: TGTGCCAGCAGTGCCCATAGCGGGAGGGCCCCCTACGAGCAGTACTTC. Its protein is CASSAHSGRAPYEQYF.

CDR3 protein: CASRPAGGSYEQYF. The CDR3 DNA follows: TGTGCCAGCAGGCCAGCGGGAGGCTCCTACGAGCAGTACTTC. The rearrangement joins TRBV7-3 to TRBJ2-7; 9 bases align to TRBD2. The trim removed 6 bases at V and 0 bases at J, leaving 3 bases unmatched. This CDR3 has 14 amino acids. Germline loops: CDR1 SGHTA, CDR2 FQGTGA.

The gene calls are TRBV7-2 and TRBJ2-3; TRBD2 matches at 13 bases. CDR1 and CDR2 (germline): SGHTA, FQGNSA. V shed 4 bases, J shed 1 base, and the junction held 20 bases outside the gene matches. CDR3 size: 22 residues. The CDR3 DNA is TGTGCCAGCAGCTCAACCACATCCCGGTATTGGACTAGCGGGAGTGGCACAGATACGCAGTATTTT. It codes for CASSSTTSRYWTSGSGTDTQYF.

This rearrangement joins TRBV20-1 to TRBJ2-7; TRBD1 matches 9 bases. After removal of 6 bases from V and 4 bases from J, the junction contained 13 bases not matched to a gene. CDR1 is DFQATT and CDR2 is SNEGSKA in the germline V gene (reference sequence). The CDR3 totals 15 residues. Here the CDR3 reads CSANPTGGGEYEQYF. CDR3 DNA sequence: TGCAGTGCAAACCCCACAGGGGGCGGAGAGTACGAGCAGTACTTC.

CDR3 sequence reads: CAWSVWGRRNTGELFF. The DNA for the CDR3 is TGTGCCTGGAGTGTATGGGGCAGACGGAACACCGGGGAGCTGTTTTTT. J is TRBJ2-2 and V is TRBV30; tentatively, D is TRBD1 (5 bases). In germline, CDR1 is GTSNPN, CDR2 SVGIG (reference sequence). V lost 0 bases and J lost 1, with 12 bases in between. This CDR3 has 16 amino acids.

This clonotype was picked up one time. This chain connects TRBV7-8 to TRBJ2-2, with 7 bases matching TRBD2. The CDR3 loop spans 19 amino acids. CDR1 is SGHVS, CDR2 FQNEAQ, per germline. The V and J ends lost 4 bases and 7 bases, in that order; junction bases with no gene match: 21. The CDR3 coding sequence is TGTGCCAGCAGCTCTGGGTGGACTCGCGGGAGTAAAAATGGCGGGGAGCTGTTTTTT. Amino acids: CASSSGWTRGSKNGGELFF.

The chain employs TRBV12-3 or TRBV12-4 and TRBJ2-6; D unclear. Between the trimmed V and J ends, which lost 5 bases and 2 bases, there was a span of 1 base. The CDR3 is made up of 12 amino acids. The CDR3: CASSTGANVLTF. The CDR3 DNA follows: TGTGCCAGCAGTACTGGGGCCAACGTCCTGACTTTC.

This clonotype appeared a few times. The chain has TRBV30 and TRBJ1-5; D remains unclear. V was cut by 2 bases and J by 0 bases, with 5 bases left in between. CDR1 GTSNPN and CDR2 SVGIG come from the germline V gene (reference sequence). This CDR3 spans 13 amino acids. CDR3 region: CAWSTDSNQPQHF. The CDR3 bases are TGTGCCTGGAGTACCGATAGCAATCAGCCCCAGCATTTT.

The CDR3 nucleotides are TGCGCCAGCAGCTTGGAAGGGGCTCCCAATCAGCCCCAGCATTTT. It translates to CASSLEGAPNQPQHF. This chain joins TRBV5-1 and TRBJ1-5; D possibly corresponds to TRBD1 (5 bases). V was cut by 0 bases and J by 3 bases, with 10 bases left in between. The CDR3 consists of 15 residues. CDR1 is SGHRS, CDR2 YFSETQ, per germline.

The chain links TRBV18 to TRBJ2-7; TRBD1 agrees at 7 bases. Germline values: CDR1 KGHSH, CDR2 LQKENI. The length of the CDR3 is 15 residues. V was pared by 5 bases and J by 5 bases, with 12 bases of the junction left unmatched. The CDR3 loop reads CASSSTGVGLHEQYF. The CDR3 coding sequence is TGTGCCAGCTCATCAACAGGGGTGGGTCTGCACGAGCAGTACTTC.